Listed below are T cell receptor beta chains from one sample, sequenced in a study of blood T cell repertoires in COVID-19. TCRdb's copy holds only in-frame clones and misses some; the assay was immunoSEQ multiplex PCR. The table records about 170,000 clones, approximately 82% of them present only once. The specimen sequenced was PBMCs or T cells enriched from blood (not recorded which). These receptors all come from a woman in her fifties or sixties in a cohort exposed to, infected with or recovered from COVID-19 (not recorded which). CDR3s include the opening cysteine and the closing phenylalanine or tryptophan. The D gene is left open where the match is weak. Clone sizes are given selectively: once, few, many, or a class where the clone is expanded.

D: TRBD1
J: TRBJ1-1
V: TRBV7-8
size: -
DNA: TGTGCCAGCAGCCAAGGACAGGTTTTAGAGAACACTGAAGCTTTCTTT
CDR3: CASSQGQVLENTEAFF

D: -
J: TRBJ2-7
V: TRBV2
size: -
DNA: TGTGCCAGCAGGAGTTCTACCTACGAGCAGTACTTC
CDR3: CASRSSTYEQYF

D: TRBD1
J: TRBJ2-3
V: TRBV6-2/TRBV6-3
size: -
DNA: TGTGCCAGCAGCCGGCCGGGACAGGGACTAGATACGCAGTATTTT
CDR3: CASSRPGQGLDTQYF

D: -
J: TRBJ2-2
V: TRBV6-4
size: many
DNA: TGTGCCAGCAGCGAAACAAACACCGGGGAGCTGTTTTTT
CDR3: CASSETNTGELFF

D: TRBD1
J: TRBJ2-7
V: TRBV3-1/TRBV3-2
size: -
DNA: TGTGCCAGCAGCCAAACAGGGGGCGCAGGCTACGAGCAGTACTTC
CDR3: CASSQTGGAGYEQYF

D: -
J: TRBJ1-1
V: TRBV29-1
size: -
DNA: TGCAGCGTGCGACAGACTGAAGGGGCTGAAGCTTTCTTT
CDR3: CSVRQTEGAEAFF

D: -
J: TRBJ1-6
V: TRBV6-6
size: -
DNA: TGTGCCAGCACACAGCCAAGCTCCTATAATTCACCCCTCCACTTT
CDR3: CASTQPSSYNSPLHF

D: -
J: TRBJ1-6
V: TRBV28
size: -
DNA: TGTGCCAGCAGTTTATCCCTAGGGGGATCCTATAATTCACCCCTCCACTTT
CDR3: CASSLSLGGSYNSPLHF

D: TRBD2
J: TRBJ2-1
V: TRBV10-2
size: -
DNA: TGCGCCAGCAGTATAGCGGGAGGGGTGGGGGATGAGCAGTTCTTC
CDR3: CASSIAGGVGDEQFF

D: TRBD1
J: TRBJ1-1
V: TRBV6-2/TRBV6-3
size: few
DNA: TGTGCCAGCAGCGCTCCGGGACAGGGTATGGCCACTGAAGCTTTCTTT
CDR3: CASSAPGQGMATEAFF

D: -
J: TRBJ1-2
V: TRBV15
size: -
DNA: TGTGCCACCAGCGCTGGGGACACTGGATATGGCTACACCTTC
CDR3: CATSAGDTGYGYTF

D: -
J: TRBJ2-1
V: TRBV19
size: -
DNA: TGTGCCAGTGAGGACTATGCCTACAATGAGCAGTTCTTC
CDR3: CASEDYAYNEQFF

D: -
J: TRBJ2-7
V: TRBV7-9
size: once
DNA: TGTGCCAGCAGCCCGCAGGGTACCTACGAGCAGTACTTC
CDR3: CASSPQGTYEQYF

D: -
J: TRBJ1-2
V: TRBV20-1
size: -
DNA: TGCAGTGCTAGAGATGAGAGGGGCTACACCTTC
CDR3: CSARDERGYTF

D: -
J: TRBJ2-5
V: TRBV11-2
size: -
DNA: TGTGCCAGCAGCTTAGCGTGGACAACACAAGAGACCCAGTACTTC
CDR3: CASSLAWTTQETQYF

D: -
J: TRBJ2-7
V: TRBV27
size: -
DNA: TGTGCCAGCAGACAGGGTGCCTCGCCGACCTACGAGCAGTACTTC
CDR3: CASRQGASPTYEQYF

D: -
J: TRBJ1-5
V: TRBV18
size: -
DNA: TGTGCCAGCTCACCGGGCAGCAATCAGCCCCAGCATTTT
CDR3: CASSPGSNQPQHF

D: -
J: TRBJ2-5
V: TRBV7-8
size: -
DNA: TGTGCCAGCAGCTTTTCGAACAGGAATCAAGAGACCCAGTACTTC
CDR3: CASSFSNRNQETQYF

D: TRBD1
J: TRBJ2-3
V: TRBV5-1
size: -
DNA: TGCGCCAGCAGCCCACCCGCGGCAGGGGGCTACACAGATACGCAGTATTTT
CDR3: CASSPPAAGGYTDTQYF

D: -
J: TRBJ1-6
V: TRBV25-1
size: -
DNA: TGTGCCAGCTCGAGGGGCTGGGGGGAAAGATATAATTCACCCCTCCACTTT
CDR3: CASSRGWGERYNSPLHF

D: TRBD2
J: TRBJ2-1
V: TRBV5-1
size: -
DNA: TGCGCCAGCAGCCCAAGGACTAGCGGGAGTATAGATGAGCAGTTCTTC
CDR3: CASSPRTSGSIDEQFF

D: -
J: TRBJ1-1
V: TRBV4-3
size: -
DNA: TGCGCCAGCAGCCAAGATTCGGAAGGGGTCACCACTGAAGCTTTCTTT
CDR3: CASSQDSEGVTTEAFF

D: TRBD2
J: TRBJ2-5
V: TRBV3-1/TRBV3-2
size: -
DNA: TGTGCCAGCAGCCTCCTCGGAGCGGGAGGACAAGAGACCCAGTACTTC
CDR3: CASSLLGAGGQETQYF

D: -
J: TRBJ1-1
V: TRBV11-3
size: -
DNA: TGTGCCAGCAGCCGGACAGTGAACACTGAAGCTTTCTTT
CDR3: CASSRTVNTEAFF

D: TRBD2
J: TRBJ2-5
V: TRBV19
size: -
DNA: TGTGCCAGTAGTCACATGCTAGCGGGAGCTGAGACCCAGTACTTC
CDR3: CASSHMLAGAETQYF

D: TRBD2
J: TRBJ2-7
V: TRBV19
size: -
DNA: TGTGCCAGTAGTGTGGTTGGGGAGGGCCTCTACGAGCAGTACTTC
CDR3: CASSVVGEGLYEQYF

D: TRBD1
J: TRBJ2-7
V: TRBV10-3
size: -
DNA: TGTGCCATCGGATTAGGACAGGGTGGGCCGGAACGGTACTTC
CDR3: CAIGLGQGGPERYF

D: -
J: TRBJ2-7
V: TRBV4-3
size: -
DNA: TGCGCCAGCAGCCAAGGAGGGGGAAGCTCCTACGAGCAGTACTTC
CDR3: CASSQGGGSSYEQYF

D: -
J: TRBJ2-5
V: TRBV5-1
size: -
DNA: TGCGCCAGCAGCTTGGCTATGACATTTCAAGAGACCCAGTACTTC
CDR3: CASSLAMTFQETQYF

D: TRBD2
J: TRBJ2-2
V: TRBV10-3
size: -
DNA: TGTGCCATCAGTGGAACTACTAGCGGGAGGGCCAGGACCGGGGAGCTGTTTTTT
CDR3: CAISGTTSGRARTGELFF

D: TRBD1
J: TRBJ2-2
V: TRBV28
size: -
DNA: TGTGCCAGATACACGTTGAGGCCAGGGGGCATCGGGGAGCTGTTTTTT
CDR3: CARYTLRPGGIGELFF

D: TRBD1
J: TRBJ1-4
V: TRBV5-1
size: few
DNA: TGCGCCAGCAGCTTGGACAGGGGGCGAGATGAAAAACTGTTTTTT
CDR3: CASSLDRGRDEKLFF

D: TRBD2
J: TRBJ2-4
V: TRBV18
size: -
DNA: TGTGCCAGCTCACTTGGACTAGCGGGAGGAAATGACATTCAGTACTTC
CDR3: CASSLGLAGGNDIQYF

D: TRBD1
J: TRBJ1-2
V: TRBV18
size: -
DNA: TGTGCCAGCTCACCTAACTTAAAGGGGGCCAGTCACTATGGCTACACCTTC
CDR3: CASSPNLKGASHYGYTF

D: -
J: TRBJ2-2
V: TRBV11-3
size: -
DNA: TGTGCCAGCAGCTCCGCTGGGGGCGACACCGGGGAGCTGTTTTTT
CDR3: CASSSAGGDTGELFF

D: TRBD2
J: TRBJ2-1
V: TRBV19
size: -
DNA: TGTGCCAGTAGTATCGGGACTAGCGGGATCCTATATGAGCAGTTCTTC
CDR3: CASSIGTSGILYEQFF

D: TRBD1
J: TRBJ1-2
V: TRBV11-2
size: -
DNA: TGTGCCAGCGCAAATACGACAGGGGTGGGCTACACCTTC
CDR3: CASANTTGVGYTF

D: TRBD2
J: TRBJ2-7
V: TRBV4-1
size: -
DNA: TGCGCCAGCAGCCAAGCTACGGTCGGCGGGAGTTGGTCCTACGAGCAGTACTTC
CDR3: CASSQATVGGSWSYEQYF

D: TRBD1
J: TRBJ2-3
V: TRBV2
size: -
DNA: TGTGCCAGCAGGAGGCGGACAGGGGGAAGCACAGATACGCAGTATTTT
CDR3: CASRRRTGGSTDTQYF

D: -
J: TRBJ1-5
V: TRBV24-1
size: -
DNA: TGTGCCACCAGTCTCATGGGGAGGGGCAGACCCCTCCATCAGCCCCAGCATTTT
CDR3: CATSLMGRGRPLHQPQHF

D: -
J: TRBJ1-4
V: TRBV28
size: few
DNA: TGTGCCAGCAGTCCTCCCCTACGGGAAAAACTGTTTTTT
CDR3: CASSPPLREKLFF

D: TRBD1
J: TRBJ1-6
V: TRBV5-1
size: -
DNA: TGCGCCAGCAGCCCTGGACAGGGTGGTCAGTCCCTCCACTTT
CDR3: CASSPGQGGQSLHF

D: TRBD1
J: TRBJ2-5
V: TRBV29-1
size: -
DNA: TGCAGCGTCCTAGACAGGGGCGGAGTTGAGACCCAGTACTTC
CDR3: CSVLDRGGVETQYF

D: TRBD2
J: TRBJ2-3
V: TRBV19
size: -
DNA: TGTGCCAGTAGCAAGACTAGCGGAGGGACAGATACGCAGTATTTT
CDR3: CASSKTSGGTDTQYF

D: TRBD2
J: TRBJ2-1
V: TRBV28
size: -
DNA: TGTGCCAGCAGTTTAGGGGGCCTAGCGGGAAACTACAATGAGCAGTTCTTC
CDR3: CASSLGGLAGNYNEQFF

D: TRBD2
J: TRBJ2-7
V: TRBV30
size: -
DNA: TGTGCCTGGAACATAGCGGGGGGGCTCTTAGAGCAGTACTTC
CDR3: CAWNIAGGLLEQYF

D: TRBD1
J: TRBJ1-2
V: TRBV7-9
size: -
DNA: TGTGCCAGCAGCCCCCGGACAGGGGGCATCGGCTACACCTTC
CDR3: CASSPRTGGIGYTF

D: TRBD1
J: TRBJ2-3
V: TRBV28
size: -
DNA: TGTGCCAGCAGCCTCCGGGACAGGGTTGAAATAGATACGCAGTATTTT
CDR3: CASSLRDRVEIDTQYF